The 24 T cell receptor beta chains given below trace back to one sample, sequenced in a study of blood T cell repertoires in COVID-19. Some clones are missing from TCRdb's copy, which holds only in-frame ones; the method was immunoSEQ multiplex PCR. This sample has tens of thousands of clones, with 65% to 90% found just once. Material: peripheral blood. These receptors all stem from a woman aged 55-69 years with acute or convalescent COVID-19.

The chain employs TRBV28 and TRBJ1-5, with D uncertain. Germline CDR1 is MDHEN and CDR2 is SYDVKM. The CDR3 contains 11 residues. The chain's CDR3 is CAASSNQPQHF. CDR3 coding DNA: TGTGCGGCATCGAGCAATCAGCCCCAGCATTTT.

The chain has TRBV30 and TRBJ1-4, with D tentatively TRBD1 (6 bases). This CDR3 is 16 amino acids long. V was shortened by 0 bases and J by 2 bases, with 13 bases between the two germline ends. Germline values: CDR1 GTSNPN, CDR2 SVGIG (reference sequence). CDR3 amino acids: CAWSVRPGETNEKLFF. The CDR3 DNA reads as TGTGCCTGGAGTGTACGGCCAGGGGAGACTAATGAAAAACTGTTTTTT.

V and J are TRBV29-1 and TRBJ2-3, with 7 bases that match TRBD2. CDR3 length equals 16 residues. The V gene end was trimmed by 6 bases and the J gene end by 4 bases; junction bases not matched to a gene: 16. Germline CDR1 and CDR2: SQVTM and ANQGSEA. CDR3 residues: CSVASLVREIPDTQYF. The CDR3 nucleotides are TGCAGCGTAGCCAGTCTCGTGCGGGAGATACCAGATACGCAGTATTTT.

The chain employs TRBV5-1 and TRBJ2-7; TRBD2 aligns across 8 bases. The CDR3 extends over 15 amino acids. From germline, CDR1 is SGHRS and CDR2 YFSETQ. V was pared by 4 bases and J by 4 bases, with 10 bases of the junction left unmatched. This chain's CDR3 is CASSLTGLDIYEQYF. DNA of the CDR3: TGCGCCAGCAGCCTCACGGGACTAGACATATACGAGCAGTACTTC.

The chain couples TRBV7-2 to TRBJ1-6; 7 nucleotides agree with TRBD1. The CDR3 totals 19 residues. With V trimmed by 1 base and J by 0 bases, 9 bases remained unmatched. Germline CDR1 SGHTA, CDR2 FQGNSA. The CDR3 region is CASSLDPTGFSSYNSPLHF. The CDR3 DNA reads TGTGCCAGCAGCTTAGACCCGACAGGGTTCAGCTCCTATAATTCACCCCTCCACTTT.

This chain joins TRBV19 and TRBJ2-6; 7 bases agree with TRBD1. Germline-derived CDR1 and CDR2 are LNHDA and SQIVND (reference sequence). The CDR3 extends over 20 amino acids. The trim removed 7 bases at V and 3 bases at J, leaving 21 bases unmatched. The CDR3 here is CASKIRVGTGDHIGANVLTF. The DNA of the CDR3 is TGTGCCAGTAAAATCAGGGTTGGAACAGGGGACCATATTGGGGCCAACGTCCTGACTTTC.

The chain couples TRBV24-1 to TRBJ2-7, with TRBD1 identical over 12 bases. J was trimmed by 1 base and V by 10 bases; bases with no gene match: 13. The germline V gene has CDR1 KGHDR and CDR2 SFDVKD. This CDR3 is built from 17 residues. CDR3 protein: CATASGTGGFGSYEQYF. CDR3 coding DNA: TGTGCCACTGCCAGCGGGACAGGGGGCTTTGGTTCCTACGAGCAGTACTTC.

The chain links TRBV4-1 to TRBJ1-5; no definite D call. The CDR3 is 17 amino acids. The germline gives CDR1 MGHRA, CDR2 YSYEKL. Trimming cost V 4 bases and J 2 bases, with 18 bases left between them. This chain's CDR3 is CASSPFGLLFRNQPQHF. CDR3 in DNA: TGCGCCAGCAGCCCGTTTGGGCTGTTATTTCGCAATCAGCCCCAGCATTTT.

The gene calls are TRBV12-3 or TRBV12-4 and TRBJ1-5; D is unclear. V was pared by 6 bases and J by 6 bases, with 9 bases between. The CDR3 is 12 amino acids. This chain's CDR3 is CASSPVSQPQHF. The CDR3 region has the DNA TGTGCCAGCAGCCCCGTTTCTCAGCCCCAGCATTTT.

The rearrangement joins TRBV7-2 to TRBJ2-7; no definite D call. The CDR3 is 14 amino acids. CDR1 is SGHTA, CDR2 FQGNSA, per germline. V lost 6 bases and J 0 bases, leaving 12 bases between the germline ends. The CDR3 here is CASSPEQSSYEQYF. CDR3 bases: TGTGCCAGCAGTCCCGAACAGAGCTCCTACGAGCAGTACTTC.

The CDR3 DNA is TGTGCCAGTAGTATGAACAGGGACGCTAACTATGGCTACACCTTC. This gives the protein CASSMNRDANYGYTF. The rearrangement links TRBV19 to TRBJ1-2; D is possibly TRBD1 (6 bases). With 3 bases removed from V and 0 bases from J, the gap between germline ends came to 11 bases. The CDR3 length is 15 residues. Germline V gives CDR1 LNHDA, CDR2 SQIVND (reference sequence).

This clone was counted a single time. The chain couples TRBV4-2 to TRBJ2-3; D ambiguous. The CDR3 contains 13 residues. Trimming shortened V by 4 bases and J by 4 bases, and 9 bases separated the two germline ends. From germline, CDR1 is LGHNA and CDR2 YNFKEQ. The DNA of the CDR3 is TGTGCCAGCAGCCGGCTAGGTTCAGATACGCAGTATTTT. Amino acid sequence: CASSRLGSDTQYF.

The chain employs TRBV19 and TRBJ2-7, with unresolved D. The V end lost 9 bases, the J end lost 1 base, and 16 bases lay between the germline ends. The CDR3 is made up of 14 amino acids. The germline V gene encodes CDR1 LNHDA and CDR2 SQIVND (reference sequence). CDR3 loop: CASRPAGSSYEQYF. In DNA form, the CDR3 reads TGTGCCAGCCGACCTGCCGGGTCTTCCTACGAGCAGTACTTC.

This sequence joins TRBV9 and TRBJ1-2; D unresolved. This CDR3 has 13 residues. Germline lookup yields CDR1 SGDLS and CDR2 YYNGEE. The ends were cut back, 3 bases at V and 4 bases at J, with 10 bases in the middle. The CDR3 spells CASSAIGSYGYTF. The CDR3 DNA follows: TGTGCCAGCAGCGCAATAGGGAGCTATGGCTACACCTTC.

J is TRBJ2-2 and V is TRBV6-5, with a weak D call TRBD2 (5 bases). CDR1 and CDR2 (germline): MNHEY, SVGAGI. The CDR3 is 16 residues long. Trimming left V 1 base short and J 3 bases short, with 12 bases between. CDR3 coding DNA: TGTGCCAGCAGTTACTTCAGAGCGGTTTACACCGGGGAGCTGTTTTTT. This sequence encodes CASSYFRAVYTGELFF.

V is TRBV5-1 and J is TRBJ2-2; the D gene is possibly TRBD1 (5 bases). CDR3 size: 15 residues. V lost 2 bases to trimming and J lost 2 bases, with 10 bases between them. The germline CDR1 and CDR2 sequences are SGHRS and YFSETQ. In nucleotides, the CDR3 is TGCGCCAGCAGCTTAGCCACAGGAAACACCGGGGAGCTGTTTTTT. It codes for CASSLATGNTGELFF.

The chain has TRBV7-2 and TRBJ2-7; 15 bases are a match to TRBD2. Germline trimming cut 5 bases from V and 4 bases from J; bases unmatched to any gene: 9. The length of the CDR3 is 17 residues. From germline, CDR1 is SGHTA and CDR2 FQGNSA. The CDR3 is CASSPRTSGRARYEQYF. In nucleotides, the CDR3 is TGTGCCAGCAGCCCCCGGACTAGCGGGAGGGCCCGGTACGAGCAGTACTTC. Filled out from reference TRBV7-2 and TRBJ2-7, the complete variable domain reads GAGVSQSPSNKVTEKGKDVELRCDPISGHTALYWYRQSLGQGLEFLIYFQGNSAPDKSGLPSDRFSAERTGGSVSTLTIQRTQQEDSAVYLCASSPRTSGRARYEQYFGPGTRLTVT.

The V and J genes are TRBV4-2 and TRBJ1-2; possible D gene TRBD1, 5 bases. This CDR3 is built from 15 residues. Trimming pared 1 base from V and 5 bases from J, leaving 14 bases between. The germline V gene has CDR1 LGHNA and CDR2 YNFKEQ. CDR3 sequence reads: CASSQGQLQDYGYTF. The CDR3 nucleotides read TGTGCCAGCAGCCAAGGACAGTTACAAGATTATGGCTACACCTTC.

The genes are TRBV6-1 and TRBJ2-2; 9 nucleotides line up with TRBD2. The CDR3 has 16 amino acids. Germline V gene data show CDR1 as MNHNS and CDR2 as SASEGT. V was pared by 3 bases and J by 5 bases, with 7 bases of the junction left unmatched. The chain's CDR3 is CASSDQRGDGTGELFF. The CDR3 DNA is TGTGCCAGCAGTGACCAGCGGGGGGATGGGACCGGGGAGCTGTTTTTT.

This sequence joins TRBV5-6 and TRBJ1-1; D is perhaps TRBD1 (5 bases). This CDR3 is 12 amino acids long. Trimming removed 4 bases from V and 10 bases from J, with 14 bases in between. Germline loops: CDR1 SGHDT, CDR2 YYEEEE. The CDR3 here is CASSTPDGGAFF. The CDR3, as DNA: TGTGCCAGCAGCACCCCGGACGGGGGAGCTTTCTTT.

The CDR3: CASSAGGGSNQPQHF. The CDR3 DNA follows: TGTGCCAGCAGCGCCGGGGGTGGAAGCAATCAGCCCCAGCATTTT. The chain couples TRBV28 to TRBJ1-5; possibly TRBD1 for D (5 bases). The CDR3 runs 15 residues. Germline values: CDR1 MDHEN, CDR2 SYDVKM. V dropped 6 bases and J dropped 1 base, with 13 bases sitting between them. The full variable domain, completed using reference TRBV28 and TRBJ1-5, is DVKVTQSSRYLVKRTGEKVFLECVQDMDHENMFWYRQDPGLGLRLIYFSYDVKMKEKGDIPEGYSVSREKKERFSLILESASTNQTSMYLCASSAGGGSNQPQHFGDGTRLSIL.

The CDR3 DNA follows: TGTGCCAGCAGTTTATACGGGGATTCTAGCTCCTACAATGAGCAGTTCTTC. It is translated as CASSLYGDSSSYNEQFF. J is TRBJ2-1 and V is TRBV28, with a tentative D call TRBD2 (5 bases). V was pared by 1 base and J by 0 bases, with 13 bases between. CDR3 size: 17 residues. CDR1 and CDR2 (germline): MDHEN, SYDVKM.

V usage is TRBV4-1 and J usage is TRBJ1-4, with 9 bases identical to TRBD1. Germline values: CDR1 MGHRA, CDR2 YSYEKL. With 1 base clipped from V and 0 bases from J, the junction kept 6 bases outside the gene matches. The CDR3 runs 18 residues. CDR3 coding DNA: TGCGCCAGCAGCCAAGGAACAGGGGGCCTTGCAACTAATGAAAAACTGTTTTTT. Its translation: CASSQGTGGLATNEKLFF.

CDR3 sequence reads: CASSIISPGSRDNQPQHF. The CDR3, as DNA: TGTGCCAGTAGTATAATTTCCCCCGGGTCCCGGGACAATCAGCCCCAGCATTTT. V usage is TRBV19 and J usage is TRBJ1-5, with D uncertain. The germline gives CDR1 LNHDA, CDR2 SQIVND (reference sequence). The CDR3 is made up of 18 amino acids. The V end lost 2 bases, the J end lost 3 bases, and 20 bases lay between the germline ends.